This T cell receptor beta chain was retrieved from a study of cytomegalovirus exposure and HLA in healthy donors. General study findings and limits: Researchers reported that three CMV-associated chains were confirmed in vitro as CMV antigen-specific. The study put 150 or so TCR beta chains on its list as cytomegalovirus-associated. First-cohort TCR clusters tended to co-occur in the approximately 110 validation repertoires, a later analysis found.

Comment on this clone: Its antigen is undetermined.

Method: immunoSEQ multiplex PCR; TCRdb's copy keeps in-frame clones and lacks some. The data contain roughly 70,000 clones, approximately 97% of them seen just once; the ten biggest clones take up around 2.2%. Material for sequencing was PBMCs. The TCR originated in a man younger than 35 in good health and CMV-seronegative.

This CDR3 reads CASSQSVGGGYEQYF. CDR3 nucleotide sequence: TGCGCCAGCAGTCAATCGGTCGGGGGAGGATACGAGCAGTACTTC. The chain links TRBV23-1 to TRBJ2-7; possibly TRBD2 for D (6 bases). TRBV23-1 is recorded as an ORF, its role being uncertain. The CDR3 is 15 amino acids. Trimming cost V 0 bases and J 4 bases, with 13 bases left between them.